What follows are 14 T cell receptor beta chains derived from one specimen sequenced in a study of T cells in Graves' hyperthyroidism and ophthalmopathy. RNA transcripts served as the template for amplifying TCR beta CDR3 regions. The HTBI primer set served for first-round RT-PCR of the TCR CDR3. TCRdb fed the multiplex PCR reads into MiXCR, producing one record per CDR3 protein. The sample carries hundreds of thousands of distinct CDR3 sequences, roughly a sixth recorded once. Sequenced material: blood. Receptor source: a woman aged 50 to 65 with Graves' hyperthyroidism that later progressed to Graves' ophthalmopathy.

The V call is TRBV6-2 or TRBV6-3, the J call TRBJ2-5; D not resolved. Germline CDR1 MNHEY, CDR2 SVGEGT. Trimming cost V 7 bases and J 1 base, with 13 bases left between them. This CDR3 is built from 14 residues. The CDR3 nucleotides are TGTGCCAGCACGAAGGATTTCGGCCAAGAGACCCAGTACTTC. It codes for CASTKDFGQETQYF.

This clonotype occurred many times. The gene calls are TRBV18 and TRBJ1-2, with 7 bases identical to TRBD1. CDR3 size: 15 residues. The germline gives CDR1 KGHSH, CDR2 LQKENI. V lost 0 bases, J lost 6 bases, and 7 bases stayed unmatched. The CDR3 protein is CASSPPYRGGHGYTF. CDR3 sequence (DNA): TGTGCCAGCTCACCACCGTACAGGGGAGGCCATGGCTACACCTTC.

There are many counts of this clonotype. The chain couples TRBV4-2 to TRBJ2-3; D not resolved. The CDR3 has 15 amino acids. Germline lookup yields CDR1 LGHNA and CDR2 YNFKEQ. Trimming removed 3 bases from V and 0 bases from J, with 10 bases in between. CDR3 sequence: CASSQDHPSTDTQYF. The CDR3 coding sequence is TGTGCCAGCAGCCAGGACCACCCTAGCACAGATACGCAGTATTTT.

This clonotype showed up many times. This sequence joins TRBV6-2 or TRBV6-3 and TRBJ2-6; 10 nucleotides agree with TRBD1. CDR3 length equals 20 residues. Germline V gene sequence: CDR1 MNHEY, CDR2 SVGEGT. Germline trimming cut 2 bases from V and 4 bases from J; bases unmatched to any gene: 14. In nucleotides, the CDR3 is TGTGCCAGCAGTTACGCTCGGGACAGGGGCGTTTCGTCCGGGGCCAACGTCCTGACTTTC. Translated: CASSYARDRGVSSGANVLTF.

This clonotype came up many times. This chain uses TRBV5-1 with TRBJ1-2; 7 bases agree with TRBD1. CDR3 size: 16 residues. The junction had 9 bases not matched to a gene; V was cut back by 0 bases and J by 4 bases. Germline CDR1 SGHRS, CDR2 YFSETQ. The CDR3 loop reads CASSLGTGGTAYGYTF. The DNA for the CDR3 is TGCGCCAGCAGCTTGGGGACAGGAGGAACTGCCTATGGCTACACCTTC.

This clonotype has ten or more counts. The chain couples TRBV18 to TRBJ1-5, with D unclear. Trimming removed 2 bases at V and 0 bases at J, with 11 bases between. The V gene's germline CDR1 is KGHSH and CDR2 LQKENI. The CDR3 length is 16 residues. CDR3 coding DNA: TGTGCCAGCTCACCAAATGTCAGTTATAGCAATCAGCCCCAGCATTTT. Its translation is CASSPNVSYSNQPQHF.

This clonotype has only one observation. With a much larger clone just one base away, this may be a read error. The genes are TRBV11-2 and TRBJ1-5; D remains unclear. CDR1 and CDR2 (germline): SGHAT, FQNNGV. The CDR3 contains 14 residues. CDR3 region: CAGSLAPSNQPQHF. The CDR3 DNA reads as TGTGCCGGCAGCTTGGCACCTAGCAATCAGCCCCAGCATTTT.

This clonotype was found once. V gene TRBV20-1 combines with J gene TRBJ1-5; D may be TRBD1 (6 bases). This CDR3 has 14 amino acids. Trimming shortened V by 6 bases and J by 7 bases, and 19 bases separated the two germline ends. Germline CDR1 and CDR2: DFQATT and SNEGSKA (reference sequence). DNA of the CDR3: TGCAGTGCGCTAGTGGTAGCGGGGGCCCAGCCCCAGCATTTT. It encodes CSALVVAGAQPQHF.

This clonotype was counted only a few times. J is TRBJ1-5 and V is TRBV2; D uncertain. This CDR3 comprises 14 residues. Trimming took 8 bases from V and 9 from J, leaving 20 bases between them. CDR1 and CDR2 (germline): SNHLY, FYNNEI. The CDR3 loop reads CASSLMGVYAPQHF. CDR3 nucleotides: TGTGCCAGCTCCCTTATGGGCGTTTACGCGCCCCAGCATTTT.

V is TRBV20-1 and J is TRBJ2-2, with TRBD1 matching over 8 bases. The CDR3 has 14 amino acids. V trimming: 2 bases; J trimming: 5 bases; junction bases outside the gene matches: 4. The germline gives CDR1 DFQATT, CDR2 SNEGSKA (reference sequence). This chain's CDR3 is CSARRDRFTGELFF. CDR3 DNA sequence: TGCAGTGCTAGAAGGGACAGGTTTACCGGGGAGCTGTTTTTT.

Ten or more counts support this clonotype. DNA for the CDR3: TGTGCCAGCAGCTCCAATGCGGGGGGCACTGAAGCTTTCTTT. It is translated as CASSSNAGGTEAFF. J is TRBJ1-1 and V is TRBV7-2; D is possibly TRBD1 (5 bases). Trimming shortened V by 4 bases and J by 4 bases, and 13 bases separated the two germline ends. The germline V gene encodes CDR1 SGHTA and CDR2 FQGNSA. The CDR3 is 14 residues long.

This clonotype was seen a few times. V gene TRBV4-1 combines with J gene TRBJ1-2; 8 nucleotides match TRBD1. The germline V gene has CDR1 MGHRA and CDR2 YSYEKL. There are 14 residues in the CDR3. J was trimmed by 7 bases and V by 1 base; bases with no gene match: 5. CDR3 bases: TGCGCCAGCAGCCAAGGTCCAGGGGGCGTTGGCTACACCTTC. This codes for CASSQGPGGVGYTF.

The sample holds many counts of this clonotype. The V gene is TRBV3-1, the J gene TRBJ2-7, with D possibly matching TRBD1 (5 bases). With 1 base removed from V and 3 bases from J, the gap between germline ends came to 7 bases. This CDR3 has 13 amino acids. Germline lookup yields CDR1 LGHDT and CDR2 YNNKEL (reference sequence). In nucleotides, the CDR3 is TGTGCCAGCAGCCAAGTCCAGGGCTACGAGCAGTACTTC. The encoded protein is CASSQVQGYEQYF.

This clonotype has a handful of counts. The chain uses TRBV20-1 and TRBJ2-3; 8 nucleotides match TRBD2. Trimming cost V 3 bases and J 9 bases; bases outside gene matches: 20. The V gene's germline CDR1 is DFQATT and CDR2 SNEGSKA (reference sequence). The CDR3 loop spans 17 amino acids. The CDR3, as DNA: TGCAGTGCTAGTCTCATCGGGGGGGCTTTACCCCTGGCAACGCAGTATTTT. Its protein is CSASLIGGALPLATQYF.